Sequencing of this T cell receptor beta chain was carried out in a study of identical twins. Healthy Caucasians, and only they, were the donors. A universal primer site arose from template switching, and cDNA bore unique molecular identifiers. TCRdb called the 5' RACE reads again in MiXCR, with one record for every CDR3 protein. The sample contains 250,000 to 300,000 distinct CDR3 sequences, 8.5% to 9.5% of which appear only once. The trim removed 5 bases at V and 8 bases at J, leaving 1 base unmatched. CDR1 is SEHNR and CDR2 is FQNEAQ in the germline V gene (reference sequence). This CDR3 region has 11 residues. Notes on the study in general: The authors drew conclusions from cross-sectional statistical analysis rather than following the same donors.

This clonotype has just a few counts. Its matching antigen is unknown. These data also featured in a second study, about yellow fever vaccine responses in identical twins. From that paper: Twins reportedly had a vaccine T cell response that seemed partly convergent, partly personalized.

This TCR was recovered from a woman aged 18-29 years in good health. The sample comprised CD8+ T cells sorted from blood. The chain couples TRBV7-9 to TRBJ1-1, with 8 bases matching TRBD1. In DNA, the CDR3 is TGTGCCAGCAGCGGGACAGGCGAAGCTTTCTTT. Protein sequence: CASSGTGEAFF.